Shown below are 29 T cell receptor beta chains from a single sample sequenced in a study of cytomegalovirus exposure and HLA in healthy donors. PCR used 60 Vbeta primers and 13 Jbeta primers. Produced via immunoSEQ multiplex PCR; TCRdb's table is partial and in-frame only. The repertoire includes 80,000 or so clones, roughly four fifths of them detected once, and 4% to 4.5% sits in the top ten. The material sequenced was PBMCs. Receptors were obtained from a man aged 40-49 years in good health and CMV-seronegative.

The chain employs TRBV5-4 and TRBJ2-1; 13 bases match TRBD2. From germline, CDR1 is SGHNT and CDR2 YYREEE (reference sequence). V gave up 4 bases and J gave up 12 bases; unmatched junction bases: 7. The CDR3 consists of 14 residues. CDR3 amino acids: CASSPGLAGVRQFF. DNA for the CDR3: TGTGCCAGCAGCCCTGGACTAGCGGGAGTACGGCAGTTCTTC.

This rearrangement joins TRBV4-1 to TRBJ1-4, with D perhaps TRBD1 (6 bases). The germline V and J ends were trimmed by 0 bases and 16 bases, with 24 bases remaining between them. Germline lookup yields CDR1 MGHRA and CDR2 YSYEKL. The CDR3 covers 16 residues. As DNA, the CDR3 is TGCGCCAGCAGCCAAGATCCCCAGGGGCCCCAATCCAGGGAGTTTTTT. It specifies CASSQDPQGPQSREFF.

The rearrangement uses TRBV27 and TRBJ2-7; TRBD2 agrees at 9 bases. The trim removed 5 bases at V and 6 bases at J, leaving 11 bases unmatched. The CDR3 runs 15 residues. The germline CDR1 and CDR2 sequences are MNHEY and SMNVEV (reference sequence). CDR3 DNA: TGTGCCAGCAGTCCCGGACGGGGTAGCGGGAGCGAGCAGTACTTC. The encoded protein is CASSPGRGSGSEQYF.

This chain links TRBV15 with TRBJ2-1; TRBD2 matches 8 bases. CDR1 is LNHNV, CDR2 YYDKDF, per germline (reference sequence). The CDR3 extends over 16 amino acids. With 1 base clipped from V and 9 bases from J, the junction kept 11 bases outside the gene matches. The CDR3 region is CATSRGEGGRRGEQFF. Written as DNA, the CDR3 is TGTGCCACCAGCAGAGGGGAGGGCGGGAGGAGGGGTGAGCAGTTCTTC. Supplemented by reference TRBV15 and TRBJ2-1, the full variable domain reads DAMVIQNPRYQVTQFGKPVTLSCSQTLNHNVMYWYQQKSSQAPKLLFHYYDKDFNNEADTPDNFQSRRPNTSFCFLDIRSPGLGDTAMYLCATSRGEGGRRGEQFFGPGTRLTVL.

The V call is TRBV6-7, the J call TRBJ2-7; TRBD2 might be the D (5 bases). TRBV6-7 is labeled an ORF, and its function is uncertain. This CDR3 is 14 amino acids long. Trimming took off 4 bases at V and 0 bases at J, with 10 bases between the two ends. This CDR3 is CASSSDFCSYEQYF. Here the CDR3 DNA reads TGTGCCAGCAGTTCGGACTTCTGCTCCTACGAGCAGTACTTC.

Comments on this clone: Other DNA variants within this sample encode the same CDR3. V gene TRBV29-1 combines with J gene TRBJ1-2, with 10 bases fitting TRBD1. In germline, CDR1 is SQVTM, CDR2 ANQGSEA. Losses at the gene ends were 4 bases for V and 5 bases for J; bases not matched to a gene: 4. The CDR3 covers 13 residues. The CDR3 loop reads CSVGTGGNYGYTF. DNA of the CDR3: TGCAGCGTTGGGACAGGGGGGAATTATGGCTACACCTTC.

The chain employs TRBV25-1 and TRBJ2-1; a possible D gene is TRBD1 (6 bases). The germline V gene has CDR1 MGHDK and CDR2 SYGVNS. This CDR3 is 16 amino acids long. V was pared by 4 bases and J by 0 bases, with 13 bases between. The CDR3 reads CASSGYRASSYNEQFF. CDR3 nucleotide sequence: TGTGCCAGCAGTGGCTACAGGGCGAGCTCCTACAATGAGCAGTTCTTC. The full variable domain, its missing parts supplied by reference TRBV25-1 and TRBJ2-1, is EADIYQTPRYLVIGTGKKITLECSQTMGHDKMYWYQQDPGMELHLIHYSYGVNSTEKGDLSSESTVSRIRTEHFPLTLESARPSHTSQYLCASSGYRASSYNEQFFGPGTRLTVL.

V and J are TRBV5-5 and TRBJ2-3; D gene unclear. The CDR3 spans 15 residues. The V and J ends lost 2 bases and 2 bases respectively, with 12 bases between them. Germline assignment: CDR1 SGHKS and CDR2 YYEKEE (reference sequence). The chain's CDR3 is CASSLGGTFTDTQYF. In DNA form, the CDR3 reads TGTGCCAGCAGCTTAGGCGGAACCTTCACAGATACGCAGTATTTT.

As DNA, the CDR3 is TGTGCCAGCTCACCTAAACAGGGGGCTTTAAACACTGAAGCTTTCTTT. It encodes CASSPKQGALNTEAFF. This chain uses TRBV18 with TRBJ1-1, with TRBD1 matching 9 bases. There are 16 residues in the CDR3. V lost 3 bases to trimming and J lost 2 bases; unmatched junction nucleotides: 7. CDR1 and CDR2 (germline): KGHSH, LQKENI.

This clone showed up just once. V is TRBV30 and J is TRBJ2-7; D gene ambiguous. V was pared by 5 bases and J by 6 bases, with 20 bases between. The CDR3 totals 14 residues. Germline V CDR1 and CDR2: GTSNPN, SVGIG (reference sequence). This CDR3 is CAWDPLGLSSEQYF. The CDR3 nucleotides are TGTGCCTGGGACCCCCTGGGCCTCAGCTCCGAGCAGTACTTC.

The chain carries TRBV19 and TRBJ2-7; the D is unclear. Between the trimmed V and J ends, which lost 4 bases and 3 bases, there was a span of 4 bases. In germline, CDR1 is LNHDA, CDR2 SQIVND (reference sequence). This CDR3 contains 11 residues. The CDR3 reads CASSTGYEQYF. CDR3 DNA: TGTGCCAGTAGTACAGGCTACGAGCAGTACTTC.

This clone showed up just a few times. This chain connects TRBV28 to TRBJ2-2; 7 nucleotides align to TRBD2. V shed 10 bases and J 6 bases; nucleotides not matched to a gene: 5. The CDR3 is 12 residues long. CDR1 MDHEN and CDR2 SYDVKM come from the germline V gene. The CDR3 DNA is TGTGCCACCGGGACTAACCCCGGGGAGCTGTTTTTT. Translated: CATGTNPGELFF.

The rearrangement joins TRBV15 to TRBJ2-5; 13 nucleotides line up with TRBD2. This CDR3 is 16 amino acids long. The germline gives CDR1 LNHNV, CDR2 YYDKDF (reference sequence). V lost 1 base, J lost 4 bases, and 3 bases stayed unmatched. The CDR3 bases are TGTGCCACCAGCAGAGGACTAGCGGGAGGCGGAGAGACCCAGTACTTC. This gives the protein CATSRGLAGGGETQYF.

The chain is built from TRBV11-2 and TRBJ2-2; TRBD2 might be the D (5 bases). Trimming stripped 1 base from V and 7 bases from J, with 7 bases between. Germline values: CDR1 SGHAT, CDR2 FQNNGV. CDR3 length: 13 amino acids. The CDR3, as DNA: TGTGCCAGCAGCTTAGTCGCGGGCGGGGAGCTGTTTTTT. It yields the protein CASSLVAGGELFF. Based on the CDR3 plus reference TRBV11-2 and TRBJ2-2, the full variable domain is EAGVAQSPRYKIIEKRQSVAFWCNPISGHATLYWYQQILGQGPKLLIQFQNNGVVDDSQLPKDRFSAERLKGVDSTLKIQPAKLEDSAVYLCASSLVAGGELFFGEGSRLTVL.

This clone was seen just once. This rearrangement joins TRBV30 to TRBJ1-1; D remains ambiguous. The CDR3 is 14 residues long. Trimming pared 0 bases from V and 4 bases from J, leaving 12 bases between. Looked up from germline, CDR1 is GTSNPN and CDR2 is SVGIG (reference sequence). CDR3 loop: CAWSVLVGITEAFF. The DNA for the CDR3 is TGTGCCTGGAGTGTACTAGTCGGCATCACTGAAGCTTTCTTT. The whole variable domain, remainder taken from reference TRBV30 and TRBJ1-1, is SQTIHQWPATLVQPVGSPLSLECTVEGTSNPNLYWYRQAAGRGLQLLFYSVGIGQISSEVPQNLSASRPQDRQFILSSKKLLLSDSGFYLCAWSVLVGITEAFFGQGTRLTVV.

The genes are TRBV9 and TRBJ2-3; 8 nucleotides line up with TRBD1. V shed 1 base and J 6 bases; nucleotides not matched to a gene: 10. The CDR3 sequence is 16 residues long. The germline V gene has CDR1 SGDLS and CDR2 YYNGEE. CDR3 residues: CASSVSFGQGQDTQYF. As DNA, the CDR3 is TGTGCCAGCAGCGTATCCTTTGGACAGGGCCAGGATACGCAGTATTTT.

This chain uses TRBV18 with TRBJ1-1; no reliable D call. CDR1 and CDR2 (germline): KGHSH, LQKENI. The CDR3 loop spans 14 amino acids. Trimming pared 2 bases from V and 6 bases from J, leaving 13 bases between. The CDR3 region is CASSPSHIGAEAFF. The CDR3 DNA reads TGTGCCAGCTCACCATCACATATCGGGGCTGAAGCTTTCTTT.

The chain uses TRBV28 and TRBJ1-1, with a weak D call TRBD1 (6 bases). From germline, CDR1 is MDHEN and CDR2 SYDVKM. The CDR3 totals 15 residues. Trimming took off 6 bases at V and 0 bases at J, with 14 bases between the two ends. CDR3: CASRGAGVMNTEAFF. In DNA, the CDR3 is TGTGCCAGCAGGGGGGCAGGAGTCATGAACACTGAAGCTTTCTTT.

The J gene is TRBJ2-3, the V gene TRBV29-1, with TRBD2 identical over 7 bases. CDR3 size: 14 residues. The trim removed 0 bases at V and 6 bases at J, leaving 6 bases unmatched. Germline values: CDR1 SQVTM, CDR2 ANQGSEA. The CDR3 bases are TGCAGCGTTGAAGATCCCCTAGCGGTGGATACGCAGTATTTT. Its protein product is CSVEDPLAVDTQYF.

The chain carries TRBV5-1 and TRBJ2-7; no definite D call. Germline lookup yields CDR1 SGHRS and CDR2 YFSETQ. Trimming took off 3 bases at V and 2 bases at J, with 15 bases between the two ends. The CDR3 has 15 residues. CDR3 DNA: TGCGCCAGCAGCTATGGAGACCCCGGTCCCTACGAGCAGTACTTC. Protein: CASSYGDPGPYEQYF.

CDR3 nucleotide sequence: TGTGCCAGTAGTGCGAACAGGGGAGTGGGCACTGAAGCTTTCTTT. This translates into CASSANRGVGTEAFF. The chain joins TRBV19 to TRBJ1-1; 7 bases map to TRBD1. The CDR3 sequence is 15 residues long. The V gene end was trimmed by 5 bases and the J gene end by 4 bases; junction bases not matched to a gene: 10. Germline CDR1 and CDR2: LNHDA and SQIVND (reference sequence).

CDR3 DNA sequence: TGTGCCAGCAGCCAAGATGGGCTAGCGGGAGGGCAGACCCAGTACTTC. This encodes CASSQDGLAGGQTQYF. J is TRBJ2-5 and V is TRBV4-2; 12 bases agree with TRBD2. The CDR3 sequence is 16 residues long. J lost 6 bases, V lost 0 bases, and 5 bases had no gene match. Germline V gene data show CDR1 as LGHNA and CDR2 as YNFKEQ.

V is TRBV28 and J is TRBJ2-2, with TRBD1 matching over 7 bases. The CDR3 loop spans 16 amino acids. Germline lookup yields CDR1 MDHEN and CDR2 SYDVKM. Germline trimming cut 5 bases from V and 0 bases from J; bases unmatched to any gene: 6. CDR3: CASSHEGQTNTGELFF. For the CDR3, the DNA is TGTGCCAGCAGTCACGAGGGACAGACGAACACCGGGGAGCTGTTTTTT.

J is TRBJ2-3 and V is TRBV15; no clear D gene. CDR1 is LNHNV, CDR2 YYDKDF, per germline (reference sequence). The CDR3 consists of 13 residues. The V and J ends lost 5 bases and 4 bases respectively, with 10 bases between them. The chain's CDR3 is CATSFFIPDTQYF. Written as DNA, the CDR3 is TGTGCCACCAGCTTCTTTATCCCAGATACGCAGTATTTT.

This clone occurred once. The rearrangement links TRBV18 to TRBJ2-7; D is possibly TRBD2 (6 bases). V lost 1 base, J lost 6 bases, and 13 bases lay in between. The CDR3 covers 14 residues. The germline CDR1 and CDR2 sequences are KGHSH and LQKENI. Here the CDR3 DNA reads TGTGCCAGCTCACCACAACTAGCCTCTCTCGAGCAGTACTTC. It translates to CASSPQLASLEQYF.

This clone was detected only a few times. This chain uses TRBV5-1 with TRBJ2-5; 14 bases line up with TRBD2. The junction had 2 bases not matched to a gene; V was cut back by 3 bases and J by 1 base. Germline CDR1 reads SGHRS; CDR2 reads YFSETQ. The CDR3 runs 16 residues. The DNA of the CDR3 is TGCGCCAGCAGCTCCGGACTAGCGGGAGGCCAAGAGACCCAGTACTTC. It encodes CASSSGLAGGQETQYF.

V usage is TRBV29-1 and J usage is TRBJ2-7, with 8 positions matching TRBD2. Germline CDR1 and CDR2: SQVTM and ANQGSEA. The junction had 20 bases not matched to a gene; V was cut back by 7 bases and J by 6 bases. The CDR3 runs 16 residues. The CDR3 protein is CSGRLQEAGEVCEQYF. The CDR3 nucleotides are TGCAGCGGACGCCTCCAGGAAGCGGGAGAAGTGTGCGAGCAGTACTTC.

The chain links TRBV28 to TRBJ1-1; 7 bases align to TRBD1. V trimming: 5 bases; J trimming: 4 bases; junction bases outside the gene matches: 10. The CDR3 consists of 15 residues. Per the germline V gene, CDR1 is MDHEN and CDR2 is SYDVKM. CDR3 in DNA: TGTGCCAGCAGTAAGACAGGGATGTTTGCCACTGAAGCTTTCTTT. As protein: CASSKTGMFATEAFF.

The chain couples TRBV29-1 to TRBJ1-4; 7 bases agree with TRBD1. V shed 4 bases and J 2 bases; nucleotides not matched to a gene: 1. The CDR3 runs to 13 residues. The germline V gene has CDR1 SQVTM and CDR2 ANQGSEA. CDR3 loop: CSVGDSTNEKLFF. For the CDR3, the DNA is TGCAGCGTTGGGGACAGTACTAATGAAAAACTGTTTTTT.